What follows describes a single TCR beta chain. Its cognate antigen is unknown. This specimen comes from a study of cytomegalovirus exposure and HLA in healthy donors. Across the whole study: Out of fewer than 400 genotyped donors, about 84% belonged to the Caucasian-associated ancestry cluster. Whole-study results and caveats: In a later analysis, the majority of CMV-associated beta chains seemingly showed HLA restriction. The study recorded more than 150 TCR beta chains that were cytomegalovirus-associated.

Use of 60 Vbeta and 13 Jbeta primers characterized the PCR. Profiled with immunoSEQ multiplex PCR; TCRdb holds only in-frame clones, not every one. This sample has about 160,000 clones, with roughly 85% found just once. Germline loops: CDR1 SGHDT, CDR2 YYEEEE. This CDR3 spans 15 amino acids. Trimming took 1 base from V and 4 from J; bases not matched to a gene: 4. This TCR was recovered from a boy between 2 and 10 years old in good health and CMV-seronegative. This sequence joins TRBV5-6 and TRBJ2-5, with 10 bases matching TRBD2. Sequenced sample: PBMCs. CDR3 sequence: CASSLLAGEPETQYF. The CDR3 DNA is TGTGCCAGCAGCTTGCTAGCGGGGGAACCAGAGACCCAGTACTTC.